This T cell receptor beta chain was sequenced in a study of T cell changes during pregnancy in multiple sclerosis. This CDR3 comprises 14 residues. CDR1 and CDR2 from the germline V gene are MNHEY and SMNVEV (reference sequence). Trimming shortened V by 6 bases and J by 7 bases, and 15 bases separated the two germline ends. Assay: immunoSEQ multiplex PCR; the TCRdb copy retains only in-frame clones and omits some. This table has tens of thousands of clones, under 95% appearing once. The sequenced sample was peripheral blood, obtained in the second trimester of pregnancy. The origin of this receptor is a female donor in good health, enrolled as a control in a pregnancy study. This sequence joins TRBV27 and TRBJ1-4; D is possibly TRBD1 (5 bases). The CDR3 DNA follows: TGTGCCAGCAGCCTTGACAGTTTCCTTGAAAAACTGTTTTTT. Protein: CASSLDSFLEKLFF. Together with reference TRBV27 and TRBJ1-4, the CDR3 gives the full variable domain: EAQVTQNPRYLITVTGKKLTVTCSQNMNHEYMSWYRQDPGLGLRQIYYSMNVEVTDKGDVPEGYKVSRKEKRNFPLILESPSPNQTSLYFCASSLDSFLEKLFFGSGTQLSVL.